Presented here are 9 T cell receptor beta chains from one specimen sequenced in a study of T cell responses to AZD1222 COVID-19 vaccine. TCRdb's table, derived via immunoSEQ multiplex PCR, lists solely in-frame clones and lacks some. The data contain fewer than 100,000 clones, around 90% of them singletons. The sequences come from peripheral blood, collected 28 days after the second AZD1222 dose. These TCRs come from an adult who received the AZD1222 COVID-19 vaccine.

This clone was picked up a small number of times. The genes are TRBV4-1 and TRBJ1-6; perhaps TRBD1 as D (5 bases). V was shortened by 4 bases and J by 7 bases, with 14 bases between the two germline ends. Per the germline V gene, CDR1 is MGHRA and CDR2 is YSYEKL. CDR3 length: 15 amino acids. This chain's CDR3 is CASSLRDGNNSPLHF. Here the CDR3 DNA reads TGCGCCAGCAGCCTCCGGGACGGGAACAATTCACCCCTCCACTTT.

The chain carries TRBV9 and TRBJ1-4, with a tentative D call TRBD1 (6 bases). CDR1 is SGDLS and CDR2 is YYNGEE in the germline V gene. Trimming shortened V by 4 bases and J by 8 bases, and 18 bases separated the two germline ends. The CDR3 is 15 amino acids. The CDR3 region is CASSLGAQGGEKLFF. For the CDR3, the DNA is TGTGCCAGCAGCCTAGGGGCACAGGGAGGAGAAAAACTGTTTTTT. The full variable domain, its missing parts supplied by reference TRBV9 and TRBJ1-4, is DSGVTQTPKHLITATGQRVTLRCSPRSGDLSVYWYQQSLDQGLQFLIQYYNGEERAKGNILERFSAQQFPDLHSELNLSSLELGDSALYFCASSLGAQGGEKLFFGSGTQLSVL.

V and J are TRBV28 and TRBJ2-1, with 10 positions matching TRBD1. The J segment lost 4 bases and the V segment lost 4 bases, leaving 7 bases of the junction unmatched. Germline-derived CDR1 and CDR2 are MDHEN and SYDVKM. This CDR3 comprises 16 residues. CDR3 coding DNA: TGTGCCAGCAGTTCGACAGGGGGCTCTTTTTACAATGAGCAGTTCTTC. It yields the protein CASSSTGGSFYNEQFF.

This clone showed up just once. The CDR3 loop is CASSLGEIYEQYF. In DNA, the CDR3 is TGCGCCAGCAGCTTAGGGGAAATCTACGAGCAGTACTTC. This rearrangement joins TRBV5-1 to TRBJ2-7; the D gene is possibly TRBD1 (5 bases). Trimming took off 2 bases at V and 3 bases at J, with 9 bases between the two ends. The CDR3 runs 13 residues. Germline loops: CDR1 SGHRS, CDR2 YFSETQ.

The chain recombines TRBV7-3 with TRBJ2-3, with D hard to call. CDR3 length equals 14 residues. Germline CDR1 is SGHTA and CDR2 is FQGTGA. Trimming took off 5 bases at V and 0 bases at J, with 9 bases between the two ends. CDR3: CASSPEYSTDTQYF. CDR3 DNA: TGTGCCAGCAGCCCCGAATACAGCACAGATACGCAGTATTTT.

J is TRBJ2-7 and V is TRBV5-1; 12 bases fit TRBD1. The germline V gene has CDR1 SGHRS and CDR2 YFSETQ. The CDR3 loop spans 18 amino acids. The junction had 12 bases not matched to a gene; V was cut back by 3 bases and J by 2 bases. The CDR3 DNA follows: TGCGCCAGCAGCTCCGGGACAGGGGGCGCAATAGGAGCCTACGAGCAGTACTTC. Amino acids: CASSSGTGGAIGAYEQYF.

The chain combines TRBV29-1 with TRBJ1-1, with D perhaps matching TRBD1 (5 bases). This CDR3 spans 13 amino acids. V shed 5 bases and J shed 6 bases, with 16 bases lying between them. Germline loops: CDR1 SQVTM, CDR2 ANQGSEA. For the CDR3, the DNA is TGCAGCGTTACGGGGGACGTTTACTCTGAAGCTTTCTTT. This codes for CSVTGDVYSEAFF.

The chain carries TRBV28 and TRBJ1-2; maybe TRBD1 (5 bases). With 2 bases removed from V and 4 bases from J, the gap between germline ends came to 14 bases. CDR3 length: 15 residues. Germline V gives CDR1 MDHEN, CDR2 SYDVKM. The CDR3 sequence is CASSLVPDSLYGYTF. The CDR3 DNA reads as TGTGCCAGCAGTTTAGTGCCAGACAGTCTCTATGGCTACACCTTC.

CDR3 sequence reads: CAWSSGTGYEKLFF. CDR3 nucleotide sequence: TGTGCCTGGAGTTCCGGGACAGGGTACGAAAAACTGTTTTTT. V is TRBV30 and J is TRBJ1-4; 9 positions agree with TRBD1. CDR3 length equals 14 residues. V gave up 2 bases and J gave up 8 bases; unmatched junction bases: 6. Germline CDR1 and CDR2: GTSNPN and SVGIG (reference sequence).